Described below is a single T cell receptor beta chain sequence and its context. Its specificity is unknown. The data originate from a study of liver allograft versus peripheral blood T cells. Across the study: In transplanted livers, T cell receptor repertoires were compared with those found in the recipients' peripheral blood.

MiXCR, run by TCRdb on the reads, gives a single entry per CDR3 protein. Found here are around 13,000 distinct CDR3 sequences, approximately 30% of them singletons; the top ten hold roughly 2.2%. Study results and limitations: A difference was reportedly observed between T cell receptor repertoires inside liver allografts and those in peripheral blood.

The sequence was collected from a human patient who had a liver transplant. Part of the T cells may come from the graft donor.

CDR3 coding DNA: TGTGCCAGCGGGAACAGGGGGCGCGTTGAAAAACTGTTTTTT. Its protein is CASGNRGRVEKLFF. This chain uses TRBV7-4 with TRBJ1-4, with 9 bases aligning to TRBD1. Germline CDR1 SGHVT, CDR2 SQSDAQ. This CDR3 region has 14 residues. The J segment lost 7 bases and the V segment lost 8 bases, leaving 8 bases of the junction unmatched.